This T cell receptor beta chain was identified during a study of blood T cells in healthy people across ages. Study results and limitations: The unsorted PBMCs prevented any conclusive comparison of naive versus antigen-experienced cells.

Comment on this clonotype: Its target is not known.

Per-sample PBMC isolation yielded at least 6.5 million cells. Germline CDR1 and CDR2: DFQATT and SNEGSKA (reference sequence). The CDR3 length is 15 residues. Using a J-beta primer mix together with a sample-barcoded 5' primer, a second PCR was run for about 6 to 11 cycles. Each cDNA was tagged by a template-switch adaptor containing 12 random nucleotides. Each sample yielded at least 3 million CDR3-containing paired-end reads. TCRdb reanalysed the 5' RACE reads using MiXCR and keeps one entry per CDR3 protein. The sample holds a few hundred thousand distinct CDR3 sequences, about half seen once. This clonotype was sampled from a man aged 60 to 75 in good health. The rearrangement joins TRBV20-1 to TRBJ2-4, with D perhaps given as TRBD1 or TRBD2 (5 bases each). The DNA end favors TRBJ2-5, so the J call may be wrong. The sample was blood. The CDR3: CSAVKMGRRQETQYF. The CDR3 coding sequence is TGCAGTGCTGTTAAAATGGGACGCCGACAAGAGACCCAGTACTTC.